This TCR beta chain was captured by sequencing in a study of blood T cells in healthy people across ages (dated by TCRdb to between 2014 and 2016). Broadly, across the study: Template switching captured roughly one uniquely barcoded TCR beta cDNA molecule per two T cells in model experiments. Age-related changes in TCR beta repertoire diversity were measured in the study by deep sequencing normalized with unique cDNA molecular identifiers. The donors were split into four age groups: young (average about 15 years), middle-aged (nearly 40), aged (about 56) and long-lived (approximately 80). Using the same blood draw, the study looked at two additional independent replicas of 1 million unique cDNA reads for two donors, one aged 18 to 30 and the other aged 80 or older. The study at large found these results: Because donor CMV infection status was unknown, age-related changes in expanded clonotypes were potentially confounded. Observed TCR beta diversity correlated strongly with the percentage of naive T cells measured by flow cytometry. As age increased, observed TCR beta diversity per million T cells dropped in a roughly linear way, and a significant reduction was already evident by age roughly 36. Compared with the aged group, more naive CD4+ T cells, fewer expanded clones and increased TCR diversity were shown by the long-lived group, suggesting age selection. Estimates of total diversity from one million sequenced T cells were regarded as lower bounds and underestimates. Conclusive comparison of naive and antigen-experienced compartments was prevented by the profiling of bulk unsorted PBMCs.

The donors were under 40 Caucasian individuals from Russia, aged 6 to 90 years, who were systemically healthy. Each donor gave about 9.8 milliliters of peripheral blood, drawn into EDTA-treated Vacutainer tubes. Ficoll-Paque density-gradient centrifugation was used to isolate PBMCs, with at least 6 million per sample. Total RNA was extracted from PBMCs with Trizol reagent, with at least 6 micrograms obtained per sample. Naive CD45RAhigh/CD27high T cell percentages were measured by flow cytometry on a PBMC aliquot from every donor. The CDR3, from cysteine to phenylalanine, totals 14 residues. Left in the record is the CDR3 DNA by itself, 42 bases read in frame from the first base. Looking up the germline V gene yields CDR1 KGHSH and CDR2 LQKENI. The method was 5' RACE. This sample was sequenced with an Illumina HiSeq 2500. A second PCR of about 6 to 12 cycles was run with a J-beta primer mix and a sample-barcoded 5' primer. Each TCR beta cDNA molecule received a unique molecular identifier from a template-switch 5' adaptor carrying 12 random nucleotides. Each sample yielded at least 2.5 million CDR3-containing paired-end reads. All of the RNA was converted into first-strand cDNA using the Mint cDNA synthesis kit, with a TRBC-specific oligonucleotide serving as the primer. Following uracil-DNA glycosylase treatment, all cDNA underwent a first 18-cycle PCR with the universal primers M1SS and BC2_uni_R. The study's own analysis went as follows. Each sample was normalized by randomly selecting 1 million high-quality reads, each carrying a distinct molecular identifier. Instead of being binned into consensus sequences, reads with shared molecular identifiers were discarded. CDR3 identification, clonotype clustering and error correction used MiTCR with a Q25 quality threshold and the strictest error-elimination algorithm. A nonparametric unseen species model using Euler transformation provided a lower-bound estimate of total TCR beta diversity. The public reads were reanalyzed by TCRdb: fastp trimming at Q25, MiXCR alignment, in-frame beta chains only. CDR3 protein duplicates are merged, each entry listing the most common genes and DNA. The authors' filters were not applied to this entry. Within this sample are roughly 1 million distinct CDR3 sequences, with 20% to 25% of them counted one time only. Around 0.75% of the sample goes to the ten largest clones.

A remark on this clonotype: Its antigen is unknown. No base qualities exist here, and no much larger clone lies one base off it.

The same data also went into a second study, on T cells of mothers and their children. As that second study puts it: Donors were nine systemically healthy Caucasian individuals: three mothers and their six children. cDNA synthesis consumed the entire amount of extracted RNA, loaded at about 1.5 ug RNA in each 15 ul reaction. In the second PCR, the M1S primer added sample barcodes and 2-4 random nucleotides. Over 8.5 million TCR beta CDR3 reads were obtained for each mother, and 2.5 million to 3 million reads were obtained for each child. TCR recombination output is similarly shaped by thymic selection in related and unrelated pairs, with a minor effect exerted by inherited differences. Normalized repertoire overlap in related mother-child pairs was always slightly higher than in unrelated mother-child pairs, but the difference was never significant. No persistent microchimeric T cell clones were detected, at a sensitivity of roughly 93 clones per million clonotypes. To look for features that set related mother-child pairs apart from unrelated individuals, the researchers ran deep NGS to compare the TCR beta repertoires of mothers and children. Mothers averaged roughly 36 +/- 4 years of age and children averaged 11 +/- 4 years. After adapters were ligated using NEBNext reagents, the libraries underwent 100+100 nt paired-end sequencing on an Illumina HiSeq 2000. To prevent cross-contamination, the mother and child libraries were prepared a month apart and were sequenced in separate runs. For each donor, somewhere between roughly 500,000 and 2,100,000 distinct TCR beta clonotypes were identified. Naive TCR beta clonotypes were estimated from low-frequency clonotypes matched to each donor's FACS-determined naive share, without sorting.

The specimen sequenced was blood. This chain is built from TRBV18 and TRBJ2-1; TRBD2 lines up with 12 middle nucleotides. The J call is doubtful: the DNA matches TRBJ2-5 better. The source is a girl aged 2-10 years in good health. This receptor has the CDR3 CASYRTSGEETQYF. Read as DNA, the sequence is TGTGCCAGCTACAGGACTAGCGGGGAAGAGACCCAGTACTTC.